Listed below are T cell receptor beta chains from one sample, sequenced in a study of cytomegalovirus exposure and HLA in healthy donors. The table came from immunoSEQ multiplex PCR; TCRdb's copy has only in-frame clones and leaves some out. The sample includes 100,000 to 150,000 clones, roughly 80% seen only once; the top ten take roughly 6.3%. Sequenced sample: PBMCs. The receptor source for this set is a woman in her thirties or forties in good health and CMV-seronegative. CDR3s include the opening cysteine and the closing phenylalanine or tryptophan. Fields, in order: clone size, J gene, V gene, CDR3 length, D gene, CDR3 DNA, CDR3 protein. D genes are given only for firm matches. Expanded clones get a size class; other rows say once, few or many, or leave the size out.

clone_size: -
j_call: TRBJ2-7
v_call: TRBV4-2
cdr3_length: 18
d_call: TRBD2
cdr3_nt: TGTGCCAGCAGCCAAGATTTGGTGGCGGGAGGCCCAGGATTTGAGCAGTACTTC
cdr3_aa: CASSQDLVAGGPGFEQYF

clone_size: -
j_call: TRBJ2-5
v_call: TRBV7-9
cdr3_length: 14
d_call: TRBD1
cdr3_nt: TGTGCCAGCAGCTTCCGACAGGGTGAGGAGACCCAGTACTTC
cdr3_aa: CASSFRQGEETQYF

clone_size: once
j_call: TRBJ2-3
v_call: TRBV28
cdr3_length: 15
d_call: TRBD2
cdr3_nt: TGTGCCTCCCGTGCTAGCGGGAGAGGGGCAGATACGCAGTATTTT
cdr3_aa: CASRASGRGADTQYF

clone_size: -
j_call: TRBJ2-1
v_call: TRBV7-2
cdr3_length: 16
d_call: TRBD2
cdr3_nt: TGTGCCAGCAGCATCCATCTAGCGGGGTTCTACAATGAGCAGTTCTTC
cdr3_aa: CASSIHLAGFYNEQFF

clone_size: -
j_call: TRBJ2-7
v_call: TRBV28
cdr3_length: 17
d_call: TRBD2
cdr3_nt: TGTGCCAGCAGTTTAGCCCAGACTAGCGGGAGTCCCTACGAGCAGTACTTC
cdr3_aa: CASSLAQTSGSPYEQYF

clone_size: once
j_call: TRBJ2-5
v_call: TRBV5-5
cdr3_length: 17
d_call: TRBD2
cdr3_nt: TGTGCCAGCAGCCCGGGACTAGCGGGAGGCTACCAAGAGACCCAGTACTTC
cdr3_aa: CASSPGLAGGYQETQYF

clone_size: -
j_call: TRBJ2-1
v_call: TRBV19
cdr3_length: 15
d_call: TRBD2
cdr3_nt: TGTGCCAGTAGTACCGGACTAGCGGGAGTTCACGAGCAGTTCTTC
cdr3_aa: CASSTGLAGVHEQFF

clone_size: few
j_call: TRBJ2-7
v_call: TRBV6-5
cdr3_length: 13
d_call: -
cdr3_nt: TGTGCCAGCAGTGTAGGGTCGGAGGTCGAGCAGTACTTC
cdr3_aa: CASSVGSEVEQYF

clone_size: -
j_call: TRBJ2-7
v_call: TRBV6-5
cdr3_length: 14
d_call: TRBD2
cdr3_nt: TGTGCCAGCAGCTCCGGACTAGGGACCTACGAGCAGTACTTC
cdr3_aa: CASSSGLGTYEQYF

clone_size: -
j_call: TRBJ2-7
v_call: TRBV6-6
cdr3_length: 15
d_call: -
cdr3_nt: TGTGCCAGCAGTTACTCCAGGGGGGCCGGCTACGAGCAGTACTTC
cdr3_aa: CASSYSRGAGYEQYF

clone_size: -
j_call: TRBJ2-5
v_call: TRBV5-1
cdr3_length: 16
d_call: TRBD2
cdr3_nt: TGCGCCAGCAGTTTGGGCGGACTAGGGGTACAAGAGACCCAGTACTTC
cdr3_aa: CASSLGGLGVQETQYF

clone_size: -
j_call: TRBJ2-7
v_call: TRBV7-9
cdr3_length: 14
d_call: -
cdr3_nt: TGTGCCAGCATCCTTAGTGGCGCCGAGGTCCTCCAGTACTTC
cdr3_aa: CASILSGAEVLQYF

clone_size: -
j_call: TRBJ2-1
v_call: TRBV27
cdr3_length: 13
d_call: TRBD1
cdr3_nt: TGTGCCAGCAGTAAGACCAGGGGGCTTGAGCAGTTCTTC
cdr3_aa: CASSKTRGLEQFF

clone_size: -
j_call: TRBJ1-3
v_call: TRBV27
cdr3_length: 15
d_call: TRBD1
cdr3_nt: TGTGCCAGCAGTAGGCAGGGGGCGTATGGAAACACCATATATTTT
cdr3_aa: CASSRQGAYGNTIYF

clone_size: -
j_call: TRBJ2-1
v_call: TRBV25-1
cdr3_length: 13
d_call: -
cdr3_nt: TGTGCCAGCAGTGGCAGGGAAAGGGATGAGCAGTTCTTC
cdr3_aa: CASSGRERDEQFF

clone_size: -
j_call: TRBJ1-2
v_call: TRBV7-2
cdr3_length: 15
d_call: TRBD1
cdr3_nt: TGTGCCAGCAGCTTAGAAGGGACAGGGGGCTATGGCTACACCTTC
cdr3_aa: CASSLEGTGGYGYTF

clone_size: -
j_call: TRBJ1-5
v_call: TRBV28
cdr3_length: 17
d_call: -
cdr3_nt: TGTGCCAGCAGTCAAAACCTCATTGGGCCGGGCAATCAGCCCCAGCATTTT
cdr3_aa: CASSQNLIGPGNQPQHF

clone_size: -
j_call: TRBJ2-7
v_call: TRBV6-5
cdr3_length: 15
d_call: -
cdr3_nt: TGTGCCAGCAGTTACCGAGAGACTTACATGAGCGAGCAGTACTTC
cdr3_aa: CASSYRETYMSEQYF

clone_size: -
j_call: TRBJ1-2
v_call: TRBV28
cdr3_length: 14
d_call: -
cdr3_nt: TGTGCCAGCCGCACGGGAGGGGTAACCTATGGCTACACCTTC
cdr3_aa: CASRTGGVTYGYTF

clone_size: -
j_call: TRBJ2-1
v_call: TRBV28
cdr3_length: 17
d_call: TRBD2
cdr3_nt: TGTGCCAGCAGCGTGACTAGCGGGAGGTTTGGGACCAATGAGCAGTTCTTC
cdr3_aa: CASSVTSGRFGTNEQFF

clone_size: -
j_call: TRBJ2-5
v_call: TRBV7-9
cdr3_length: 15
d_call: -
cdr3_nt: TGTGCCAGCAGCCCCCAAGAGACATATCAAGAGACCCAGTACTTC
cdr3_aa: CASSPQETYQETQYF

clone_size: -
j_call: TRBJ2-7
v_call: TRBV5-1
cdr3_length: 17
d_call: TRBD2
cdr3_nt: TGCGCCAGCAGCACAAGATCCCTAGCGGGAGTGGCCGGGGAGCAGTACTTC
cdr3_aa: CASSTRSLAGVAGEQYF

clone_size: -
j_call: TRBJ2-7
v_call: TRBV6-5
cdr3_length: 13
d_call: TRBD2
cdr3_nt: TGTGCCACCAGGGCTAGCGGGAGTTACGAGCAGTACTTC
cdr3_aa: CATRASGSYEQYF

clone_size: -
j_call: TRBJ2-7
v_call: TRBV28
cdr3_length: 12
d_call: -
cdr3_nt: TGTGCCACGGCGACACAGTACTACGAGCAGTACTTC
cdr3_aa: CATATQYYEQYF

clone_size: few
j_call: TRBJ1-2
v_call: TRBV6-5
cdr3_length: 15
d_call: -
cdr3_nt: TGTGCCAGCACTTGGGGCCAGGGTGGAGACTATGGCTACACCTTC
cdr3_aa: CASTWGQGGDYGYTF

clone_size: -
j_call: TRBJ1-5
v_call: TRBV7-9
cdr3_length: 12
d_call: -
cdr3_nt: TGTTCCAGCAGCTCAGGTGAACAGCCCCAGCATTTT
cdr3_aa: CSSSSGEQPQHF

clone_size: -
j_call: TRBJ2-7
v_call: TRBV5-4
cdr3_length: 15
d_call: -
cdr3_nt: TGTGCCAGCAGCTCTCCCGGCTGGGGAGCTTACGAGCGGTACTTC
cdr3_aa: CASSSPGWGAYERYF

clone_size: -
j_call: TRBJ1-2
v_call: TRBV19
cdr3_length: 16
d_call: -
cdr3_nt: TGTGCCAGTAGCCTAATCTCGCGACAGGCGAACTATGGCTACACCTTC
cdr3_aa: CASSLISRQANYGYTF

clone_size: once
j_call: TRBJ2-1
v_call: TRBV5-4
cdr3_length: 11
d_call: -
cdr3_nt: TGTGCCCCGGGCTCCTACAATGAGCAGTTCTTC
cdr3_aa: CAPGSYNEQFF

clone_size: -
j_call: TRBJ1-2
v_call: TRBV2
cdr3_length: 14
d_call: TRBD1
cdr3_nt: TGTGCCAGCAGTCGCGGACAGGGGGGCTATGGCTACACCTTC
cdr3_aa: CASSRGQGGYGYTF

clone_size: few
j_call: TRBJ2-7
v_call: TRBV28
cdr3_length: 15
d_call: TRBD1
cdr3_nt: TGTGCCAGCAGTTTAGGGGACAGTAACACCTACGAGCAGTACTTC
cdr3_aa: CASSLGDSNTYEQYF

clone_size: -
j_call: TRBJ2-7
v_call: TRBV6-5
cdr3_length: 13
d_call: -
cdr3_nt: TGTGCCAGCAGTTTTGGCAGCTCCTACGAGCAGTACTTC
cdr3_aa: CASSFGSSYEQYF

clone_size: -
j_call: TRBJ2-5
v_call: TRBV7-3
cdr3_length: 13
d_call: TRBD2
cdr3_nt: TGTGCCAGCAGCTTACGGGAGGGGGAGACCCAGTACTTC
cdr3_aa: CASSLREGETQYF

clone_size: -
j_call: TRBJ1-5
v_call: TRBV27
cdr3_length: 13
d_call: -
cdr3_nt: TGTGCCAGCAAGGAGGGGAAAAATCAGCCCCAGCATTTT
cdr3_aa: CASKEGKNQPQHF

clone_size: -
j_call: TRBJ2-2
v_call: TRBV10-3
cdr3_length: 12
d_call: -
cdr3_nt: TGTGCCATCCGGAAGGAGGCGAGGGAGCTGTTTTTT
cdr3_aa: CAIRKEARELFF

clone_size: -
j_call: TRBJ2-7
v_call: TRBV14
cdr3_length: 14
d_call: TRBD1
cdr3_nt: TGTGCCAGCAGCAGGGGGGACAGGACCTACGAGCAGTACTTC
cdr3_aa: CASSRGDRTYEQYF

clone_size: -
j_call: TRBJ2-5
v_call: TRBV5-8
cdr3_length: 15
d_call: TRBD2
cdr3_nt: TGTGCCAGCAGCAAGGGACTAACCACGCAAGAGACCCAGTACTTC
cdr3_aa: CASSKGLTTQETQYF

clone_size: -
j_call: TRBJ2-2
v_call: TRBV5-1
cdr3_length: 17
d_call: TRBD1
cdr3_nt: TGCGCCAGCAGCTTGGACCGGGACAGCGCCCATCTAGGGGAGCTGTTTTTT
cdr3_aa: CASSLDRDSAHLGELFF

clone_size: -
j_call: TRBJ2-7
v_call: TRBV19
cdr3_length: 13
d_call: TRBD1
cdr3_nt: TGTGCCAGTAAGGGCAGGGGGCTTGGCGAGCAGTACTTC
cdr3_aa: CASKGRGLGEQYF

clone_size: few
j_call: TRBJ2-7
v_call: TRBV19
cdr3_length: 15
d_call: TRBD1
cdr3_nt: TGTGCCAGTAGTATCCGGGACAGGGTCACCTACGAGCAGTACTTC
cdr3_aa: CASSIRDRVTYEQYF

clone_size: -
j_call: TRBJ1-6
v_call: TRBV5-1
cdr3_length: 16
d_call: TRBD1
cdr3_nt: TGCGCCAGCAGCCCGAGGACAGGGGGTTATAATTCACCCCTCCACTTT
cdr3_aa: CASSPRTGGYNSPLHF

clone_size: -
j_call: TRBJ2-1
v_call: TRBV5-4
cdr3_length: 15
d_call: TRBD2
cdr3_nt: TGTGCCAGCAGTTTTCGAGCGGGAGGGGGAGCTGAGCAGTTCTTC
cdr3_aa: CASSFRAGGGAEQFF

clone_size: -
j_call: TRBJ1-2
v_call: TRBV28
cdr3_length: 14
d_call: -
cdr3_nt: TGTGCCAGCAGTTTACGGAGGGGTGTACGGCGCTACACCTTC
cdr3_aa: CASSLRRGVRRYTF

clone_size: -
j_call: TRBJ2-1
v_call: TRBV11-3
cdr3_length: 12
d_call: -
cdr3_nt: TGTGCCAGCAGCGCGTTCTACAATGAGCAGTTCTTC
cdr3_aa: CASSAFYNEQFF

clone_size: -
j_call: TRBJ1-5
v_call: TRBV27
cdr3_length: 13
d_call: -
cdr3_nt: TGTGCCAGCAGTTTAATTGGCACCGCGCCCCAGCATTTT
cdr3_aa: CASSLIGTAPQHF

clone_size: -
j_call: TRBJ2-1
v_call: TRBV9
cdr3_length: 15
d_call: TRBD2
cdr3_nt: TGTGCCAGCAGCCCACCTAGCGGGAGCAGGGGTGAGCAGTTCTTC
cdr3_aa: CASSPPSGSRGEQFF

clone_size: -
j_call: TRBJ1-1
v_call: TRBV5-1
cdr3_length: 15
d_call: -
cdr3_nt: TGCGCCAGCACCCTGGATCCGACACAGAACACTGAAGCTTTCTTT
cdr3_aa: CASTLDPTQNTEAFF